The next 5 T cell receptor beta chains were all read from a single sample in a study of CD8 T cells in ankylosing spondylitis. The antigens for these receptors are not known. Via MiXCR, TCRdb re-called the 5' RACE reads, giving one row per CDR3 protein. There are more than 650,000 distinct CDR3 sequences in the sample; 12% occur only once, and about 0.5% lies in the top ten. Study-wide findings and caveats: Blood of patients with ankylosing spondylitis appeared to be characterized by a TCR beta motif of eight highly homologous variants.

Sequencing used blood, either unsorted or a sorted T cell fraction (not recorded which). All receptors derive from a male donor with ankylosing spondylitis.

This chain joins TRBV5-1 and TRBJ2-2; D is uncertain. The CDR3 contains 16 residues. V lost 0 bases and J lost 1, with 10 bases in between. Germline V lookup: CDR1 SGHRS, CDR2 YFSETQ. As DNA, the CDR3 is TGCGCCAGCAGCTTGGGAGGCAGGCTGAACACCGGGGAGCTGTTTTTT. Translated: CASSLGGRLNTGELFF.

This clonotype was recorded a few times. The chain recombines TRBV6-5 with TRBJ2-4, with D unclear. CDR1 and CDR2 from the germline V gene are MNHEY and SVGAGI. CDR3 length equals 15 residues. V was cut by 3 bases and J by 2 bases, with 11 bases left in between. The CDR3 sequence: CASSYGPGPKNIQYF. As DNA, the CDR3 is TGTGCCAGCAGTTATGGTCCGGGCCCCAAAAACATTCAGTACTTC.

The chain has TRBV4-3 and TRBJ1-2; D may be TRBD1 (5 bases). This CDR3 comprises 18 residues. V lost 0 bases and J 7 bases, leaving 24 bases between the germline ends. The germline V gene has CDR1 LGHNA and CDR2 YSLEER. CDR3 region: CASSQDSFRLGDSVGYTF. The DNA for the CDR3 is TGCGCCAGCAGCCAAGATAGTTTTAGGTTGGGGGACTCCGTTGGCTACACCTTC.

In its sample, this clonotype was seen a few times. CDR3 in amino acids: CATSRDQSGGPNTEAFF. The CDR3 DNA sequence: TGTGCCACCAGCAGAGATCAGTCCGGCGGACCGAACACTGAAGCTTTCTTT. The J gene is TRBJ1-1, the V gene TRBV15, with unresolved D. The germline V gene encodes CDR1 LNHNV and CDR2 YYDKDF (reference sequence). V was pared by 0 bases and J by 1 base, with 15 bases between. The CDR3 runs to 17 residues.

This clonotype was counted many times. The chain uses TRBV6-2 or TRBV6-3 and TRBJ2-3, with TRBD1 as a possible D gene (6 bases). Germline V gene sequence: CDR1 MNHEY, CDR2 SVGEGT. Trimming removed 8 bases at V and 1 base at J, with 10 bases between. This CDR3 is 13 amino acids long. The CDR3 DNA is TGTGCCAGCGGCAGGGGCGGCACAGATACGCAGTATTTT. Its protein product is CASGRGGTDTQYF.